The 10 T cell receptor beta chains in this list originate from one sample, sequenced in a study of blood T cells in healthy people across ages. It was with a sample-barcoded 5' primer and a J-beta primer mix that a second PCR of roughly 7 to 11 cycles was run. TCRdb recomputed calls from the 5' RACE reads with MiXCR, one row per CDR3 protein. The sample contains approximately 2,000,000 distinct CDR3 sequences, more than 35% of which appear only once. Specimen: blood. The receptors originated from a human donor in good health.

This clonotype was picked up a small number of times. The rearrangement joins TRBV20-1 to TRBJ1-2, with D maybe TRBD1 (6 bases). Per the germline V gene, CDR1 is DFQATT and CDR2 is SNEGSKA (reference sequence). The CDR3 is 13 amino acids. V shed 5 bases and J shed 5 bases, with 15 bases lying between them. The CDR3 DNA reads as TGCAGTGCTCTAGGGGGACGGATTTATGGCTACACCTTC. As protein: CSALGGRIYGYTF.

Only a few counts were recorded for this clonotype. The chain recombines TRBV21-1 with TRBJ1-2. TRBV21-1 corresponds to a pseudogene. CDR3 length: 15 residues. CDR3 loop: CASSRMGWAGYGYTF. The CDR3 DNA reads TGTGCCAGCAGCCGCATGGGTTGGGCAGGCTATGGCTACACCTTC.

J is TRBJ1-2 and V is TRBV18; TRBD1 matches 11 bases. This CDR3 contains 15 residues. With 0 bases clipped from V and 8 bases from J, the junction kept 5 bases outside the gene matches. The germline CDR1 and CDR2 sequences are KGHSH and LQKENI. CDR3 nucleotide sequence: TGTGCCAGCTCACCACCAACGGACAGGGGGCGAGGCTACACCTTC. This gives the protein CASSPPTDRGRGYTF.

Only a few counts were recorded for this clonotype. V and J are TRBV7-2 and TRBJ2-5; 8 bases align to TRBD2. The CDR3 loop spans 15 amino acids. Germline V CDR1 and CDR2: SGHTA, FQGNSA. V lost 6 bases and J lost 4; bases outside the gene matches: 10. The CDR3 nucleotides read TGTGCCAGCAGACCCGGGGGGGGTGGTAGAGAGACCCAGTACTTC. This codes for CASRPGGGGRETQYF.

The V gene is TRBV4-3, the J gene TRBJ2-6; no clear D. Trimming left V 1 base short and J 4 bases short, with 8 bases between. Germline CDR1 reads LGHNA; CDR2 reads YSLEER. CDR3 length: 15 residues. In nucleotides, the CDR3 is TGCGCCAGCAGCCAAGGTGGGCGAGGGGCCAACGTCCTGACTTTC. It encodes CASSQGGRGANVLTF.

The chain combines TRBV7-9 with TRBJ2-1; D might be TRBD2 (6 bases). The CDR3 totals 14 residues. V shed 5 bases and J shed 4 bases, with 12 bases lying between them. Germline CDR1 reads SEHNR; CDR2 reads FQNEAQ (reference sequence). This CDR3 reads CASSGVRGYNEQFF. The CDR3 nucleotides read TGTGCCAGCAGCGGAGTCCGGGGGTACAATGAGCAGTTCTTC.

The V and J genes are TRBV3-1 and TRBJ2-7; 12 nucleotides align to TRBD2. Germline values: CDR1 LGHDT, CDR2 YNNKEL (reference sequence). Trimming took 2 bases from V and 3 from J; bases not matched to a gene: 5. The CDR3 covers 16 residues. The CDR3 here is CASSQQLAGGIYEQYF. For the CDR3, the DNA is TGTGCCAGCAGCCAACAACTAGCGGGGGGCATCTACGAGCAGTACTTC.

The chain uses TRBV20-1 and TRBJ2-3; 13 nucleotides align to TRBD2. The germline V gene encodes CDR1 DFQATT and CDR2 SNEGSKA (reference sequence). The CDR3 runs to 16 residues. V shed 6 bases, J shed 6 bases, and the junction held 12 bases outside the gene matches. Here the CDR3 reads CSAPTSGGGIWDTQYF. CDR3 nucleotide sequence: TGCAGTGCGCCTACTAGCGGGGGGGGCATCTGGGATACGCAGTATTTT.

This clonotype was seen a handful of times. The rearrangement links TRBV24-1 to TRBJ2-1, with D maybe TRBD1 (5 bases). V lost 4 bases to trimming and J lost 5 bases, with 14 bases between them. The V gene's germline CDR1 is KGHDR and CDR2 SFDVKD. The CDR3 contains 15 residues. The chain's CDR3 is CATSDPGHLDNEQFF. For the CDR3, the DNA is TGTGCCACCAGTGACCCCGGACACCTAGACAATGAGCAGTTCTTC.

The rearrangement uses TRBV20-1 and TRBJ2-7; 9 bases line up with TRBD2. The V and J ends lost 4 bases and 2 bases, in that order; junction bases with no gene match: 12. This CDR3 spans 16 amino acids. The germline CDR1 and CDR2 sequences are DFQATT and SNEGSKA (reference sequence). This CDR3 is CSAISWRASGAYEQYF. The CDR3 nucleotides read TGCAGTGCTATATCTTGGCGGGCTAGCGGGGCCTACGAGCAGTACTTC.